This TCR beta chain was sequenced in a study of Graves' ophthalmopathy and Graves' hyperthyroidism. Trimming removed 2 bases at V and 7 bases at J, with 17 bases between. CDR1 and CDR2 (germline): GTSNPN, SVGIG (reference sequence). The CDR3 has 14 residues. If no ophthalmopathy appeared within 18 months of follow-up, hyperthyroidism was termed stable. The PBMC fraction was derived from about 10 ml of fresh peripheral blood. This clonotype was seen at least ten times. Its antigen is as yet unknown. The study amplified TCR beta CDR3 regions using RNA transcripts. An initial RT-PCR round employing HTBI primers preceded a second-round multiplex PCR. TCRdb reprocessed the multiplex PCR reads with MiXCR, giving one entry per CDR3 protein. The sample records more than 300,000 distinct CDR3 sequences, roughly 17% being singletons. Study-wide points: Sensitivity of about 70% and specificity of approximately 76% were achieved by the model that predicted ophthalmopathy progression. Ophthalmopathy was separated from stable hyperthyroidism by a 13-signature model with roughly 91% sensitivity and about 79% specificity.

This sequence originates from an adult woman with stable Graves' hyperthyroidism. The sequenced sample was peripheral blood. The chain carries TRBV30 and TRBJ1-1, with no clear D. In DNA, the CDR3 is TGTGCCTGGAGTCCCGGGTTAGGGTCAATTGAAGCTTTCTTT. This translates into CAWSPGLGSIEAFF. Drawing the rest from reference TRBV30 and TRBJ1-1, the complete variable domain is SQTIHQWPATLVQPVGSPLSLECTVEGTSNPNLYWYRQAAGRGLQLLFYSVGIGQISSEVPQNLSASRPQDRQFILSSKKLLLSDSGFYLCAWSPGLGSIEAFFGQGTRLTVV.